This entry lists 25 T cell receptor beta chains sequenced from one sample in a study of T cell responses to AZD1222 COVID-19 vaccine. Data came from immunoSEQ multiplex PCR; TCRdb stores just in-frame clones and leaves some out. The sample lists more than 85,000 clones, about 81% occurring once. The source was peripheral blood, collected 28 days after the second AZD1222 dose. These receptors all stem from an adult who received the AZD1222 COVID-19 vaccine.

This chain connects TRBV5-4 to TRBJ1-6; 7 bases are a match to TRBD1. After removal of 4 bases from V and 10 bases from J, the junction contained 5 bases not matched to a gene. Germline CDR1 reads SGHNT; CDR2 reads YYREEE (reference sequence). The CDR3 contains 13 residues. CDR3 in DNA: TGTGCCAGCAGCGCCGACAGGGTCTCACCCCTCCACTTT. It is translated as CASSADRVSPLHF.

This chain joins TRBV6-5 and TRBJ2-3, with D perhaps matching TRBD2 (5 bases). V dropped 11 bases and J dropped 4 bases, with 19 bases sitting between them. The CDR3 runs 14 residues. In germline, CDR1 is MNHEY, CDR2 SVGAGI. The CDR3 sequence is CALRPRDVADTQYF. CDR3 sequence (DNA): TGTGCCCTACGGCCCCGGGATGTGGCAGATACGCAGTATTTT.

The CDR3 region has the DNA TGTGCCAGCAGCTTTCGGACAGGGAAAGAGACCCAGTACTTC. It encodes CASSFRTGKETQYF. The chain is built from TRBV7-9 and TRBJ2-5; TRBD1 aligns across 8 bases. With V trimmed by 3 bases and J by 3 bases, 3 bases remained unmatched. The CDR3 consists of 14 residues. Germline V gene data show CDR1 as SEHNR and CDR2 as FQNEAQ (reference sequence).

V is TRBV6-5 and J is TRBJ1-2, with D perhaps matching TRBD1 (5 bases). Germline CDR1 and CDR2: MNHEY and SVGAGI. The CDR3 sequence is 11 residues long. The V end lost 8 bases, the J end lost 8 bases, and 12 bases lay between the germline ends. This CDR3 is CASGGGYGYTF. Here the CDR3 DNA reads TGTGCCAGCGGGGGGGGGTACGGCTACACCTTC.

This clone appeared a few times. This chain links TRBV7-2 with TRBJ2-1; 7 nucleotides align to TRBD2. The CDR3 extends over 15 amino acids. Germline V gives CDR1 SGHTA, CDR2 FQGNSA. V lost 4 bases, J lost 1 base, and 4 bases stayed unmatched. CDR3 region: CASSYSGMSYNEQFF. CDR3 coding DNA: TGTGCCAGCAGCTACAGCGGGATGTCCTACAATGAGCAGTTCTTC.

This CDR3 is CASSLVSGESDTQYF. The CDR3 bases are TGTGCCAGCAGCTTAGTATCGGGGGAGTCAGATACGCAGTATTTT. The V and J genes are TRBV7-9 and TRBJ2-3, with D possibly being TRBD2 (6 bases). Germline CDR1 and CDR2: SEHNR and FQNEAQ (reference sequence). This CDR3 is 15 amino acids long. Trimming pared 1 base from V and 4 bases from J, leaving 12 bases between. Based on the CDR3 plus reference TRBV7-9 and TRBJ2-3, the full variable domain is DTGVSQNPRHKITKRGQNVTFRCDPISEHNRLYWYRQTLGQGPEFLTYFQNEAQLEKSRLLSDRFSAERPKGSFSTLEIQRTEQGDSAMYLCASSLVSGESDTQYFGPGTRLTVL.

This chain uses TRBV4-1 with TRBJ1-2; D is possibly TRBD1 (5 bases). CDR3 length: 16 amino acids. Trimming took off 0 bases at V and 6 bases at J, with 17 bases between the two ends. The germline V gene encodes CDR1 MGHRA and CDR2 YSYEKL. The CDR3 DNA reads TGCGCCAGCAGCCAAGAAGCTGGGTGGGGGAGGAATGGCTACACCTTC. Its translation is CASSQEAGWGRNGYTF.

The V gene is TRBV10-2, the J gene TRBJ2-5; D possibly corresponds to TRBD1 (5 bases). The V gene lost 3 bases and the J gene lost 4 bases, with 15 bases spanning the gap. From germline, CDR1 is WSHSY and CDR2 SAAADI. The CDR3 spans 15 residues. In nucleotides, the CDR3 is TGCGCCAGCAGTGAAAGGCAGGGAATTGTAGAGACCCAGTACTTC. This sequence encodes CASSERQGIVETQYF.

This chain joins TRBV5-1 and TRBJ2-2; 10 bases map to TRBD2. Germline V lookup: CDR1 SGHRS, CDR2 YFSETQ. CDR3 length: 16 amino acids. V dropped 3 bases and J dropped 3; count of bases not matched to a gene: 5. The CDR3 is CASSSGLARDTGELFF. In DNA, the CDR3 is TGCGCCAGCAGCTCGGGACTAGCGAGAGACACCGGGGAGCTGTTTTTT.

This clone has just a few counts. The chain links TRBV7-9 to TRBJ1-1; unclear D gene. V dropped 2 bases and J dropped 5 bases, with 18 bases sitting between them. Germline CDR1 and CDR2: SEHNR and FQNEAQ (reference sequence). The CDR3 has 16 residues. The CDR3 spells CASSLPREGSRTEAFF. CDR3 bases: TGTGCCAGCAGCTTACCCCGAGAAGGCAGCAGGACTGAAGCTTTCTTT.

The rearrangement uses TRBV2 and TRBJ1-3; D unresolved. Germline CDR1 is SNHLY and CDR2 is FYNNEI. CDR3 length: 16 amino acids. Deletions cut 9 bases from V and 3 bases from J, with 21 bases between. The CDR3 here is CASSRRSVVSGNTIYF. In DNA, the CDR3 is TGTGCCAGTTCAAGAAGGAGTGTGGTAAGTGGAAACACCATATATTTT.

The DNA of the CDR3 is TGTGCCATCAGTGAGTCACGGGGATACAATGAGCAGTTCTTC. This codes for CAISESRGYNEQFF. This chain connects TRBV10-3 to TRBJ2-1; D is perhaps TRBD2 (5 bases). The CDR3 runs 14 residues. Trimming pared 0 bases from V and 4 bases from J, leaving 7 bases between. The germline CDR1 and CDR2 sequences are ENHRY and SYGVKD.

The chain has TRBV29-1 and TRBJ1-1; D ambiguous. CDR1 and CDR2 from the germline V gene are SQVTM and ANQGSEA. The length of the CDR3 is 14 residues. V lost 7 bases and J 1 base, leaving 16 bases between the germline ends. Here the CDR3 DNA reads TGCAGCGGCCGTCGGCAGGTCTGGAACACTGAAGCTTTCTTT. Protein sequence: CSGRRQVWNTEAFF.

Of note for this clone: Within the sample, other DNA sequences also encode this same CDR3. This sequence joins TRBV4-3 and TRBJ2-1; D is perhaps TRBD2 (5 bases). The V gene lost 0 bases and the J gene lost 1 base, with 7 bases spanning the gap. Germline V lookup: CDR1 LGHNA, CDR2 YSLEER. The CDR3 covers 15 residues. The CDR3 here is CASSQDRGSYNEQFF. CDR3 sequence (DNA): TGCGCCAGCAGCCAAGATCGGGGATCCTACAATGAGCAGTTCTTC.

As regards this clone: A read error may produce the germline difference seen at one junction end. The chain joins TRBV4-3 to TRBJ1-2; D not certain. CDR1 and CDR2 (germline): LGHNA, YSLEER. The CDR3 length is 8 residues. The CDR3 loop reads CASSLEIF. CDR3 DNA: TGCGCCAGCAGCCTTGAGATCTTC.

The chain joins TRBV4-1 to TRBJ1-1; D might be TRBD1 (6 bases). This CDR3 is built from 17 residues. Trimming took off 1 base at V and 2 bases at J, with 17 bases between the two ends. Germline CDR1 reads MGHRA; CDR2 reads YSYEKL. The CDR3, as DNA: TGCGCCAGCAGCCAAGCGGAGGGGGTGGTGAGTAACACTGAAGCTTTCTTT. This encodes CASSQAEGVVSNTEAFF.

V is TRBV6-1 and J is TRBJ1-1; unclear D gene. The germline CDR1 and CDR2 sequences are MNHNS and SASEGT. V lost 3 bases, J lost 7 bases, and 12 bases lay in between. CDR3 length: 13 amino acids. In DNA, the CDR3 is TGTGCCAGCAGTGAGAACAGCTACCTTGAAGCTTTCTTT. This gives the protein CASSENSYLEAFF.

The chain combines TRBV29-1 with TRBJ2-3, with D possibly being TRBD1 (6 bases). The CDR3 loop spans 13 amino acids. Trimming took 8 bases from V and 0 from J, leaving 12 bases between them. Germline CDR1 SQVTM, CDR2 ANQGSEA. Here the CDR3 reads CSQRTASTDTQYF. CDR3 DNA sequence: TGCAGCCAAAGGACAGCGAGCACAGATACGCAGTATTTT.

V usage is TRBV10-3 and J usage is TRBJ2-7, with 8 bases aligning to TRBD2. Per germline, CDR1 ENHRY and CDR2 SYGVKD. Trimming removed 5 bases from V and 0 bases from J; junction bases left unmatched: 9. This CDR3 is built from 16 residues. The CDR3 is CAISQLSGESSYEQYF. The CDR3 DNA follows: TGTGCCATCAGTCAACTTAGCGGGGAAAGCTCCTACGAGCAGTACTTC.

This clone has just a few counts. This sequence joins TRBV5-1 and TRBJ1-2, with TRBD1 identical over 9 bases. From germline, CDR1 is SGHRS and CDR2 YFSETQ. The CDR3 loop spans 13 amino acids. The J segment lost 8 bases and the V segment lost 1 base, leaving 3 bases of the junction unmatched. The CDR3 region has the DNA TGCGCCAGCAGCTTGACGGGACAGGGAGGCTACACCTTC. This gives the protein CASSLTGQGGYTF.

The J gene is TRBJ1-2, the V gene TRBV6-5; 9 positions match TRBD1. Germline assignment: CDR1 MNHEY and CDR2 SVGAGI. The junction had 3 bases not matched to a gene; V was cut back by 2 bases and J by 5 bases. This CDR3 region has 14 residues. The CDR3, as DNA: TGTGCCAGCAGTTACAGGGGACAGGGTTATGGCTACACCTTC. The encoded protein is CASSYRGQGYGYTF.

The chain carries TRBV24-1 and TRBJ1-5; 7 nucleotides match TRBD1. The J segment lost 4 bases and the V segment lost 4 bases, leaving 6 bases of the junction unmatched. CDR3 length: 15 amino acids. Germline values: CDR1 KGHDR, CDR2 SFDVKD. CDR3 sequence reads: CATSEAGGRNQPQHF. The CDR3, as DNA: TGTGCCACCAGTGAAGCAGGGGGAAGGAATCAGCCCCAGCATTTT.

The chain is built from TRBV19 and TRBJ2-5; possible D gene TRBD2, 5 bases. This CDR3 region has 14 residues. V was trimmed by 7 bases and J by 3 bases, leaving 15 bases between them. Germline CDR1 reads LNHDA; CDR2 reads SQIVND (reference sequence). CDR3 nucleotides: TGTGCCAGTAATTCAGGAGGTCTTGAAGAGACCCAGTACTTC. Protein: CASNSGGLEETQYF.

The V call is TRBV18, the J call TRBJ1-5; D unclear. The V and J ends lost 2 bases and 4 bases respectively, with 12 bases between them. Per the germline V gene, CDR1 is KGHSH and CDR2 is LQKENI. The CDR3 has 15 amino acids. The DNA for the CDR3 is TGTGCCAGCTCACCAATCGGACTGAAGAATCAGCCCCAGCATTTT. It yields the protein CASSPIGLKNQPQHF.

The V gene is TRBV29-1, the J gene TRBJ2-1; D ambiguous. This CDR3 comprises 11 residues. With 5 bases removed from V and 9 bases from J, the gap between germline ends came to 11 bases. In germline, CDR1 is SQVTM, CDR2 ANQGSEA. For the CDR3, the DNA is TGCAGCGTTCTGGAGTTTGCTGAGCAGTTCTTC. It yields the protein CSVLEFAEQFF.